These 10 T cell receptor beta chains were all obtained from the same sample, sequenced in a study of blood T cell repertoires in COVID-19. Sequenced by immunoSEQ multiplex PCR; TCRdb stores in-frame clones only, minus some. The repertoire consists of 120,000 to 150,000 clones, with 60% to 85% occurring once and the leading ten covering 7% to 9%. Source material: peripheral blood. Receptors originate from a man aged 45-60 years with active or convalescent COVID-19.

The gene calls are TRBV5-8 and TRBJ1-1; D call uncertain. V was trimmed by 4 bases and J by 1 base, leaving 14 bases between them. This CDR3 comprises 15 residues. Germline CDR1 SGHTS, CDR2 YDEGEE. The CDR3 DNA is TGTGCCAGCAGCCCAAGAGCGTTACCGAACACTGAAGCTTTCTTT. This encodes CASSPRALPNTEAFF.

This chain connects TRBV19 to TRBJ1-1; D uncertain. The CDR3 runs 14 residues. Trimming took 5 bases from V and 6 from J, leaving 16 bases between them. Germline CDR1 reads LNHDA; CDR2 reads SQIVND (reference sequence). CDR3 nucleotide sequence: TGTGCCAGTAGTTCACCCCTGGAGGGCGCTGAAGCTTTCTTT. Translated: CASSSPLEGAEAFF.

The chain couples TRBV5-1 to TRBJ1-4, with D possibly TRBD1 on 5 matching bases. Germline V gene data show CDR1 as SGHRS and CDR2 as YFSETQ. There are 14 residues in the CDR3. With 0 bases removed from V and 5 bases from J, the gap between germline ends came to 8 bases. The CDR3 loop reads CASSLGQRNEKLFF. The CDR3 DNA sequence: TGCGCCAGCAGCTTGGGACAGCGAAATGAAAAACTGTTTTTT. Full variable domain (outside the CDR3, taken from reference TRBV5-1 and TRBJ1-4): KAGVTQTPRYLIKTRGQQVTLSCSPISGHRSVSWYQQTPGQGLQFLFEYFSETQRNKGNFPGRFSGRQFSNSRSEMNVSTLELGDSALYLCASSLGQRNEKLFFGSGTQLSVL.

This clone was recorded many times. J is TRBJ2-5 and V is TRBV3-1 (or the pseudogene TRBV3-2), with unresolved D. The germline gives CDR1 LGHDT, CDR2 YNNKEL (reference sequence). The CDR3 contains 12 residues. Trimming cost V 3 bases and J 3 bases, with 5 bases left between them. The CDR3 DNA reads TGTGCCAGCAGCCATACTGAAGAGACCCAGTACTTC. Translating it yields CASSHTEETQYF.

This chain uses TRBV28 with TRBJ2-5; 8 bases map to TRBD2. Germline V lookup: CDR1 MDHEN, CDR2 SYDVKM. The ends lost 5 bases at V and 4 bases at J; junction bases unmatched: 0. CDR3 length: 12 amino acids. CDR3 sequence reads: CASSLAGETQYF. The DNA for the CDR3 is TGTGCCAGCAGTCTAGCGGGAGAGACCCAGTACTTC.

This clone was seen a single time. The CDR3 bases are TGTGCCAGCAGCCCCTCCTCGGGGGAATGGGAGACCCAGTACTTC. Its translation is CASSPSSGEWETQYF. The chain uses TRBV7-9 and TRBJ2-5; TRBD2 might be the D (6 bases). This CDR3 has 15 amino acids. Germline V CDR1 and CDR2: SEHNR, FQNEAQ (reference sequence). The V gene lost 5 bases and the J gene lost 5 bases, with 18 bases spanning the gap. Full variable domain (remainder filled in from reference TRBV7-9 and TRBJ2-5): DTGVSQNPRHKITKRGQNVTFRCDPISEHNRLYWYRQTLGQGPEFLTYFQNEAQLEKSRLLSDRFSAERPKGSFSTLEIQRTEQGDSAMYLCASSPSSGEWETQYFGPGTRLLVL.

V usage is TRBV24-1 and J usage is TRBJ2-1; possibly TRBD2 for D (6 bases). With 8 bases removed from V and 7 bases from J, the gap between germline ends came to 20 bases. Germline V gene sequence: CDR1 KGHDR, CDR2 SFDVKD. The CDR3 has 15 residues. Written as DNA, the CDR3 is TGTGCCACCACTCAGGAGGAGGGAGGTGTGAATGAGCAGTTCTTC. Protein: CATTQEEGGVNEQFF.

The gene calls are TRBV18 and TRBJ2-7, with a tentative D call TRBD2 (5 bases). Germline-derived CDR1 and CDR2 are KGHSH and LQKENI. With 2 bases removed from V and 1 base from J, the gap between germline ends came to 12 bases. The CDR3 runs 15 residues. The CDR3 nucleotides read TGTGCCAGCTCACCAAGCCTAGCTTCTTCCTACGAGCAGTACTTC. Its translation is CASSPSLASSYEQYF.

The chain links TRBV4-1 to TRBJ1-5; perhaps TRBD1 as D (6 bases). The CDR3 runs to 17 residues. V was cut by 4 bases and J by 0 bases, with 16 bases left in between. CDR1 is MGHRA, CDR2 YSYEKL, per germline. CDR3 sequence (DNA): TGCGCCAGCAGCCGCTTGGACAGCCCTTATAGCAATCAGCCCCAGCATTTT. Its translation is CASSRLDSPYSNQPQHF.

J is TRBJ2-2 and V is TRBV28, with a weak D call TRBD1 (6 bases). Germline V lookup: CDR1 MDHEN, CDR2 SYDVKM. There are 12 residues in the CDR3. The CDR3: CAGGVNTGELFF. The CDR3 DNA follows: TGTGCAGGGGGAGTGAACACCGGGGAGCTGTTTTTT.